What follows are 26 T cell receptor beta chains derived from one specimen sequenced in a study of cytomegalovirus exposure and HLA in healthy donors. TCRdb's table, derived via immunoSEQ multiplex PCR, lists solely in-frame clones and lacks some. The data contain about 250,000 clones, roughly 87% of them singletons. The sample taken for sequencing was PBMCs. The receptor source for this set is a man younger than 35 in good health and CMV-seropositive.

The gene calls are TRBV5-1 and TRBJ2-3; possibly TRBD2 for D (6 bases). This CDR3 comprises 15 residues. Germline V gene lookup returns CDR1 SGHRS and CDR2 YFSETQ. The V end was cut by 2 bases, the J end by 1 base, with 11 bases between. CDR3 region: CASSFRGTGTDTQYF. The CDR3 bases are TGCGCCAGCAGCTTCCGCGGGACCGGCACAGATACGCAGTATTTT.

The chain joins TRBV28 to TRBJ1-1, with D perhaps matching TRBD1 (5 bases). The V end lost 3 bases, the J end lost 10 bases, and 15 bases lay between the germline ends. This CDR3 spans 13 amino acids. Per germline, CDR1 MDHEN and CDR2 SYDVKM. This CDR3 is CASSFRKGLGAFF. The CDR3 DNA reads TGTGCCAGCAGTTTTCGGAAGGGGCTTGGAGCTTTCTTT.

CDR3 sequence (DNA): TGCGCCAGCAGCCAAGTGGGACAGGGGTCTGACGAGCAGTACTTC. Translated, it gives CASSQVGQGSDEQYF. The rearrangement joins TRBV4-1 to TRBJ2-7; 10 bases agree with TRBD1. After removal of 1 base from V and 5 bases from J, the junction contained 5 bases not matched to a gene. Germline V gene sequence: CDR1 MGHRA, CDR2 YSYEKL. There are 15 residues in the CDR3.

In this sample, this clone turned up once. The CDR3 DNA sequence: TGTGCCAGCATGGGACCAGGGGCGTACACCTTC. Protein sequence: CASMGPGAYTF. The rearrangement links TRBV25-1 to TRBJ1-2; D is possibly TRBD1 (6 bases). CDR3 length: 11 residues. In germline, CDR1 is MGHDK, CDR2 SYGVNS. V lost 7 bases and J lost 11, with 14 bases in between.

The gene calls are TRBV7-9 and TRBJ2-6; D is unresolved. Germline V CDR1 and CDR2: SEHNR, FQNEAQ (reference sequence). The CDR3 consists of 16 residues. V lost 6 bases and J 0 bases, leaving 12 bases between the germline ends. CDR3 sequence (DNA): TGTGCCAGCAGTCCCCTCCGGGTCTCTGGGGCCAACGTCCTGACTTTC. It encodes CASSPLRVSGANVLTF.

The rearrangement joins TRBV5-6 to TRBJ2-1; tentatively, D is TRBD1 (6 bases). Germline V gene data show CDR1 as SGHDT and CDR2 as YYEEEE. There are 15 residues in the CDR3. Deletions cut 2 bases from V and 7 bases from J, with 16 bases between. CDR3 in DNA: TGTGCCAGCAGCTTAGCCGGGACACTTAGTAATGAGCAGTTCTTC. Its protein is CASSLAGTLSNEQFF.

This chain uses TRBV19 with TRBJ1-1, with 9 bases that match TRBD1. Germline CDR1 reads LNHDA; CDR2 reads SQIVND (reference sequence). CDR3 size: 13 residues. V lost 10 bases, J lost 4 bases, and 7 bases stayed unmatched. This chain's CDR3 is CATDRGAGTEAFF. CDR3 DNA sequence: TGTGCCACCGACAGGGGGGCCGGCACTGAAGCTTTCTTT.

The chain links TRBV5-6 to TRBJ1-2; TRBD1 is a possible D gene (6 bases). Germline values: CDR1 SGHDT, CDR2 YYEEEE. V was shortened by 3 bases and J by 5 bases, with 11 bases between the two germline ends. The CDR3 loop spans 13 amino acids. The CDR3: CASSSGQTYGYTF. For the CDR3, the DNA is TGTGCCAGCAGCTCAGGACAGACATATGGCTACACCTTC.

The chain carries TRBV7-9 and TRBJ2-7, with D unresolved. V lost 2 bases and J lost 0, with 11 bases in between. The CDR3 sequence is 15 residues long. From germline, CDR1 is SEHNR and CDR2 FQNEAQ (reference sequence). Here the CDR3 DNA reads TGTGCCAGCAGCTTAACGGAAGCTTCCTCCTACGAGCAGTACTTC. It encodes CASSLTEASSYEQYF.

This clone was counted once. The J gene is TRBJ2-7, the V gene TRBV9, with TRBD2 matching 14 bases. The CDR3 contains 16 residues. V gave up 3 bases and J gave up 4 bases; unmatched junction bases: 6. Germline CDR1 SGDLS, CDR2 YYNGEE. This chain's CDR3 is CASSAGLAGARYEQYF. DNA of the CDR3: TGTGCCAGCAGCGCGGGACTAGCGGGAGCCAGGTACGAGCAGTACTTC.

This clone was seen only a few times. The V and J genes are TRBV19 and TRBJ1-4; D gene unclear. From germline, CDR1 is LNHDA and CDR2 SQIVND (reference sequence). Trimming removed 2 bases from V and 8 bases from J, with 6 bases in between. This CDR3 contains 12 residues. CDR3 DNA: TGTGCCAGTAGTATACTGGGGGAAAAACTGTTTTTT. This codes for CASSILGEKLFF.

V and J are TRBV29-1 and TRBJ2-5; D possibly matches TRBD1 or TRBD2 (5 bases each). The CDR3 totals 12 residues. V lost 3 bases and J 7 bases, leaving 12 bases between the germline ends. CDR1 and CDR2 from the germline V gene are SQVTM and ANQGSEA. CDR3 in amino acids: CSVDGSGPTQYF. The CDR3 DNA sequence: TGCAGCGTTGACGGATCGGGGCCGACCCAGTACTTC. Based on the CDR3 plus reference TRBV29-1 and TRBJ2-5, the full variable domain is SAVISQKPSRDICQRGTSLTIQCQVDSQVTMMFWYRQQPGQSLTLIATANQGSEATYESGFVIDKFPISRPNLTFSTLTVSNMSPEDSSIYLCSVDGSGPTQYFGPGTRLLVL.

The genes are TRBV12-2 and TRBJ2-1; the table names TRBD2, a call not compared with the DNA. TRBV12-2 is reported as a pseudogene. The CDR3 length is 15 residues. As DNA, the CDR3 is TGTGCAAGTCGCTTGGGACTAGCCGGTGACAATGAGCAGTTCTTC. Residues: CASRLGLAGDNEQFF.

V is TRBV5-1 and J is TRBJ1-4, with a tentative D call TRBD1 (5 bases). CDR1 and CDR2 (germline): SGHRS, YFSETQ. The CDR3 contains 14 residues. V was trimmed by 0 bases and J by 8 bases, leaving 11 bases between them. CDR3 bases: TGCGCCAGCAGCTTGGGAGGGGATTGGGAAAAACTGTTTTTT. Protein product: CASSLGGDWEKLFF.

The V and J genes are TRBV18 and TRBJ2-1, with D possibly being TRBD2 (5 bases). The V gene's germline CDR1 is KGHSH and CDR2 LQKENI. This CDR3 contains 15 residues. V was shortened by 2 bases and J by 7 bases, with 15 bases between the two germline ends. In DNA, the CDR3 is TGTGCCAGCTCACCAGAGAAGGGAGATCGGAATGAGCAGTTCTTC. This translates into CASSPEKGDRNEQFF.

V is TRBV6-1 and J is TRBJ1-1; the match to TRBD1 covers 8 bases. The J segment lost 0 bases and the V segment lost 3 bases, leaving 6 bases of the junction unmatched. CDR3 length equals 16 residues. Germline CDR1 and CDR2: MNHNS and SASEGT. CDR3 region: CASSERQGRMNTEAFF. The DNA for the CDR3 is TGTGCCAGCAGTGAGAGACAGGGGAGGATGAACACTGAAGCTTTCTTT.

The gene calls are TRBV14 and TRBJ2-7; D perhaps matches TRBD2 (7 bases). CDR3 length equals 15 residues. Per germline, CDR1 SGHDN and CDR2 FVKESK. V was clipped by 1 base and J by 3 bases, with 13 bases between them. The CDR3 region is CASSQGGGGVYEQYF. CDR3 DNA sequence: TGTGCCAGCAGCCAAGGGGGCGGGGGCGTCTACGAGCAGTACTTC.

This clone came up a few times. V is TRBV5-4 and J is TRBJ1-3, with D unclear. The CDR3 runs 16 residues. CDR1 SGHNT and CDR2 YYREEE come from the germline V gene (reference sequence). Trimming took 3 bases from V and 0 from J, leaving 13 bases between them. CDR3 nucleotides: TGTGCCAGCAGCTCTTACACCTCAAGCTCTGGAAACACCATATATTTT. This sequence encodes CASSSYTSSSGNTIYF.

The DNA of the CDR3 is TGTGCCATCAGTGCCACGGCAGACTCCTACGAGCAGTACTTC. Its protein product is CAISATADSYEQYF. The chain recombines TRBV10-3 with TRBJ2-7, with D unresolved. The CDR3 totals 14 residues. The germline gives CDR1 ENHRY, CDR2 SYGVKD. V was cut by 4 bases and J by 0 bases, with 10 bases left in between.

The rearrangement links TRBV9 to TRBJ2-3; 9 positions agree with TRBD2. Germline V gives CDR1 SGDLS, CDR2 YYNGEE. Trimming cost V 2 bases and J 6 bases; bases outside gene matches: 4. The CDR3 contains 14 residues. The CDR3 bases are TGTGCCAGCAGCGTTAGCGGGAGTTGGGATACGCAGTATTTT. It codes for CASSVSGSWDTQYF.

The DNA of the CDR3 is TGTGCCAGCAGTGCCCATGGCTTAGGGACAGGGAGTGGCTACACCTTC. Residues: CASSAHGLGTGSGYTF. The V and J genes are TRBV27 and TRBJ1-2, with TRBD1 matching over 9 bases. Germline loops: CDR1 MNHEY, CDR2 SMNVEV (reference sequence). This CDR3 spans 16 amino acids. V was clipped by 5 bases and J by 7 bases; unmatched bases: 14.

This clone was observed a handful of times. The identical CDR3 is also encoded by other nucleotide sequences in the sample. The chain combines TRBV30 with TRBJ1-2; D gene unclear. V gave up 0 bases and J gave up 2 bases, with 7 bases separating them. This CDR3 contains 13 residues. Germline CDR1 reads GTSNPN; CDR2 reads SVGIG (reference sequence). This chain's CDR3 is CAWSVGRNYGYTF. DNA for the CDR3: TGTGCCTGGAGTGTCGGTAGGAACTATGGCTACACCTTC.

The genes are TRBV10-2 and TRBJ2-7; D remains ambiguous. Germline V lookup: CDR1 WSHSY, CDR2 SAAADI. The CDR3 has 13 residues. The V end was cut by 7 bases, the J end by 3 bases, with 13 bases between. CDR3 region: CASMDPAFYEQYF. In DNA, the CDR3 is TGCGCCAGCATGGATCCGGCATTCTACGAGCAGTACTTC.

J is TRBJ2-3 and V is TRBV5-1; D call uncertain. Germline V gene lookup returns CDR1 SGHRS and CDR2 YFSETQ. This CDR3 contains 14 residues. Trimming took 7 bases from V and 0 from J, leaving 12 bases between them. As DNA, the CDR3 is TGCGCCAGCCGACTCTTCGGGAGCACAGATACGCAGTATTTT. This translates into CASRLFGSTDTQYF. Filled out from reference TRBV5-1 and TRBJ2-3, the complete variable domain reads KAGVTQTPRYLIKTRGQQVTLSCSPISGHRSVSWYQQTPGQGLQFLFEYFSETQRNKGNFPGRFSGRQFSNSRSEMNVSTLELGDSALYLCASRLFGSTDTQYFGPGTRLTVL.

The chain employs TRBV6-1 and TRBJ2-1; D assignment may be TRBD1 or TRBD2 (5 bases each). V dropped 11 bases and J dropped 2 bases, with 19 bases sitting between them. The CDR3 is 15 residues long. Germline V gene lookup returns CDR1 MNHNS and CDR2 SASEGT. The CDR3 sequence is CAAQRADRTYNEQFF. CDR3 in DNA: TGTGCCGCGCAGAGGGCCGACAGAACCTACAATGAGCAGTTCTTC.

The V and J genes are TRBV5-1 and TRBJ2-7; D might be TRBD1 (7 bases). The germline CDR1 and CDR2 sequences are SGHRS and YFSETQ. V gave up 4 bases and J gave up 3 bases, with 17 bases separating them. The CDR3 totals 15 residues. CDR3 protein: CASSPGGGTDYEQYF. The CDR3 nucleotides are TGCGCCAGCAGCCCCGGTGGAGGGACAGACTACGAGCAGTACTTC.